In its sample, the clone carrying this T cell receptor (beta chain) was seen once. The sample carries other DNA sequences with the same CDR3. This entry comes from a study of blood T cell repertoires in COVID-19. Here immunoSEQ multiplex PCR was the method, and the copy in TCRdb shows in-frame clones only, minus some. The sample has hundreds of thousands of clones, around 86% seen once. The ends were cut back, 6 bases at V and 3 bases at J, with 12 bases in the middle. The length of the CDR3 is 14 residues. Germline CDR1 is LNHDA and CDR2 is SQIVND (reference sequence). The chain employs TRBV19 and TRBJ1-5; a weak D match, TRBD1 (6 bases). The specimen was PBMCs or T cells enriched from blood (not recorded which). The source is a middle-aged woman with acute COVID-19. CDR3 sequence reads: CASSIDRNNQPQHF. The CDR3 nucleotides are TGTGCCAGTAGCATTGACAGGAACAATCAGCCCCAGCATTTT.